Detailed here is one T cell receptor (beta chain). The table lists this clonotype with a few counts. No antigen is known for it. The input lacks base qualities; no much larger clone sits a single base away. The data were obtained in a study of T cell repertoires in cytomegalovirus infection (dated by TCRdb to about 2019). For context, the study as a whole: Alongside well-studied HLA-B-restricted epitopes, the peptide stimulations were aimed at recently identified HLA-C-restricted CMV epitopes, whose presentation resists viral immunomodulation. Donor HLA type was relevant to the analysis, because carriage of CMV infection together with the matching HLA type was indicated by public TCR beta signatures. The study at large found these results: In both this cohort and an independent roughly 330-donor cohort, the cumulative frequency of public TCR beta family members distinguished carriers of CMV infection plus the relevant HLA type. In the ex vivo response, HLA-C-restricted CMV-specific TCR beta clonotypes were dominant, and in two of eight donors the single most frequent clonotype came from this HLA-C-restricted group.

The listed sequencing device is Illumina HiSeq 1500. TCRdb ran its own pipeline on the public reads, namely fastp trimming at Q25 and MiXCR clone calling, and kept in-frame beta chains. Each CDR3 protein appears once, grouped with its most common genes and DNA. The sample has about a million distinct CDR3 sequences on record, about a third of them singletons. The ten largest clones add up to about an eighth of the sample. The CDR3 has 16 amino acids, counting the end cysteine and phenylalanine. Of all the DNA, just the CDR3 is kept, 48 bases in frame from base 1. The germline V gene supplies CDR1 SGHTS and CDR2 YDEGEE. V ends up 1 base short and J 0 bases short, with an unmatched junction base count of 4. The meaning of the sample's treatment or condition label: in vitro stimulation with specific CMV peptide epitopes to enrich CMV-specific T cells.

Recombination linked TRBV5-8 to TRBJ2-1, with 7 bases in between that match TRBD2. The material was cultured CD8+ T cells from PBMCs, obtained from culture after CMV antigen stimulation. The source is a human donor in good health (CMV status not recorded). Some clones in this sample may be carry-over from other donors' samples. The CDR3 sequence is CASSLWGGISYNEQFF. Here is the DNA: TGTGCCAGCAGCTTGTGGGGGGGAATCTCCTACAATGAGCAGTTCTTC.